This T cell receptor (beta chain) is drawn from a study of CD8 T cells in Susac syndrome. cDNA came from roughly 0.47 to 1 ug RNA primed by random hexamers. Amplification of TCR beta CDR3 by immunoSEQ multiplex PCR spanned 54 Vbeta and 13 Jbeta. TCRdb processed the immunoSEQ multiplex PCR reads anew with MiXCR; each CDR3 protein has one entry. The sample holds 300,000 to 350,000 distinct CDR3 sequences, about 92% seen once. Negative isolation was used for CD8+ and CD4+ T cells, and FACS enrichment was applied to TEMRA cells. The material sequenced was CD4+ T cells from PBMCs. The clonotype comes from a human donor with multiple sclerosis.

CDR3 sequence (DNA): TGTGCCAGCAGCTCCGTTAACACTGAAGCTTTCTTT. Translated, it gives CASSSVNTEAFF. The chain links TRBV7-2 to TRBJ1-1; D not resolved. Germline V gene data show CDR1 as SGHTA and CDR2 as FQGNSA. CDR3 size: 12 residues. V lost 4 bases and J lost 2, with 5 bases in between.